The clone carrying this T cell receptor beta chain is a singleton in its sample. What it binds is not known. Profiling relied on immunoSEQ multiplex PCR, and the TCRdb table lists in-frame clones only, not all of them. This sample has about 120,000 clones, with roughly 92% found just once. The data derive from a study of T cell responses to AZD1222 COVID-19 vaccine. Study-level points and caveats: Donors in the cohort were predominantly white British and more often female, and clonal diversity was possibly underestimated. Baseline testing showed seropositivity in only a handful of AZD1222 recipients. Elevations in Spike-specific TCR breadth and depth followed administration of two AZD1222 doses.

The V gene lost 1 base and the J gene lost 3 bases, with 10 bases spanning the gap. Germline V gene lookup returns CDR1 SEHNR and CDR2 FQNEAQ (reference sequence). The CDR3 sequence is 15 residues long. This receptor was identified in an adult in good health. This chain uses TRBV7-9 with TRBJ2-1; D is unclear. Sequencing was performed on peripheral blood, taken on day 0 of AZD1222 vaccination. In nucleotides, the CDR3 is TGTGCCAGCAGCTTAGGACTGGGATTCTACAATGAGCAGTTCTTC. This gives the protein CASSLGLGFYNEQFF.